The sequence of this T cell receptor (gamma chain) was determined in a study of Vδ1+ human thymocytes. Points on this clone: Its antigen is not known.

Trimming at V came to 3 bases and at J to 3 bases, leaving 20 bases not matched to a gene. The CDR3 sequence is 18 residues long. Germline V gene data show CDR1 as VTNTFY and CDR2 as YDVSTARD (reference sequence). The study's findings and limits: In the thymus, TRG and TRD repertoires looked highly polyclonal with Gaussian CDR3 lengths.

Extracted RNA was reverse transcribed into cDNA. CDR3 amplicons came from multiplex PCR with pooled V-gene forward and constant-region reverse primers. TCRdb used CATT to re-call clones from the multiplex PCR reads. This repertoire shows 36,000 or so gamma-chain clones, roughly 21% found once; its top ten account for about 2%. This receptor was identified in a girl under three years old who had congenital heart surgery. The chain has TRGV3 and TRGJ1 or TRGJ2. The sample comprised Vdelta1+ gamma-delta thymocytes from the thymus. The subset is: FACS-sorted CD3+ TCRalphabeta- TCRVdelta1+ TCRVdelta2- thymocytes. Here the CDR3 reads CATWDPPTDQGGYYKKLF. The CDR3 DNA is TGTGCCACCTGGGACCCGCCAACAGACCAAGGGGGTTATTATAAGAAACTCTTT.